The clone carrying this TCR beta chain was seen more than once but under ten times. Its antigen is as yet unknown. A read error may account for a junction end that differs from germline. PCR used 60 Vbeta primers and 13 Jbeta primers. Measured with immunoSEQ multiplex PCR; TCRdb has only the in-frame clones, and not every one. The sample consists of about 140,000 clones, around 75% of them appearing once. The data belong to a study of cytomegalovirus exposure and HLA in healthy donors. Whole-study findings and limits: Presence/absence analysis assumed near-uniform sequencing depth across donors. CMV serostatus stood as the only immune exposure information on hand.

CDR3 length equals 15 residues. Germline assignment: CDR1 MNHEY and CDR2 SVGAGI. This chain uses TRBV6-5 with TRBJ2-4; TRBD1 might be the D (6 bases). The sequence was collected from a man aged 18 to 29 in good health and CMV-seropositive. The sample consisted of PBMCs. The CDR3 region has the DNA TGTCCCAGACACCGACCGGGACAAGCCAAAAACATTCAGTACTTC. Its protein is CPRHRPGQAKNIQYF.